What follows are 27 T cell receptor beta chains derived from one specimen sequenced in a study of a mutant IDH1 vaccine in newly diagnosed glioma. Time point reported: week 23, last vaccination. Mutant IDH1 20-mer peptide, at 300 ug, made up each vaccine dose, with topical imiquimod. Their cognate antigens are unknown. Clones were sequenced by immunoSEQ multiplex PCR, and TCRdb holds only the in-frame ones, with some missing. The repertoire has some 28,000 clones, around 80% of them found once; the top ten carry under 20%. The source material was PBMCs, sampled from a glioma patient whose treatment included an IDH1 peptide vaccine. The source of these receptors is a woman in her 30s with glioma.

J is TRBJ1-6 and V is TRBV5-8; perhaps TRBD1 as D (6 bases). The V gene lost 0 bases and the J gene lost 7 bases, with 8 bases spanning the gap. Germline-derived CDR1 and CDR2 are SGHTS and YDEGEE. The CDR3 has 14 residues. CDR3 nucleotide sequence: TGTGCCAGCAGCTTGGTCAGGGGAAATTCACCCCTCCACTTT. Protein: CASSLVRGNSPLHF.

The chain joins TRBV19 to TRBJ2-3, with D perhaps assigned TRBD1 or TRBD2 (5 bases each). This CDR3 spans 15 amino acids. The V end was cut by 7 bases, the J end by 2 bases, with 16 bases between. The germline CDR1 and CDR2 sequences are LNHDA and SQIVND (reference sequence). As DNA, the CDR3 is TGTGCCAGTAACACAGGACTGGGAGTCACAGATACGCAGTATTTT. It translates to CASNTGLGVTDTQYF. The full variable domain, with the rest looked up from reference TRBV19 and TRBJ2-3, is DGGITQSPKYLFRKEGQNVTLSCEQNLNHDAMYWYRQDPGQGLRLIYYSQIVNDFQKGDIAEGYSVSREKKESFPLTVTSAQKNPTAFYLCASNTGLGVTDTQYFGPGTRLTVL.

The J gene is TRBJ1-1, the V gene TRBV7-9; 8 nucleotides align to TRBD1. The germline V gene has CDR1 SEHNR and CDR2 FQNEAQ (reference sequence). The trim removed 3 bases at V and 1 base at J, leaving 4 bases unmatched. The CDR3 is 15 amino acids. The CDR3 spells CASSLPGQGNTEAFF. The CDR3 nucleotides are TGTGCCAGCAGCTTGCCCGGACAGGGGAACACTGAAGCTTTCTTT.

The chain carries TRBV20-1 and TRBJ1-1; D remains ambiguous. The CDR3 length is 11 residues. Per the germline V gene, CDR1 is DFQATT and CDR2 is SNEGSKA (reference sequence). Deletions cut 6 bases from V and 1 base from J, with 6 bases between. The chain's CDR3 is CSAPANTEAFF. CDR3 DNA sequence: TGCAGTGCACCAGCGAACACTGAAGCTTTCTTT.

This clone showed up just a few times. The chain employs TRBV30 and TRBJ1-5, with 7 bases matching TRBD1. The junction had 11 bases not matched to a gene; V was cut back by 5 bases and J by 7 bases. Germline V lookup: CDR1 GTSNPN, CDR2 SVGIG (reference sequence). The CDR3 spans 14 residues. CDR3 sequence reads: CAWAPGQANQPQHF. The CDR3 bases are TGTGCCTGGGCTCCCGGACAGGCTAACCAGCCCCAGCATTTT.

The gene calls are TRBV5-6 and TRBJ2-7; 13 bases are shared with TRBD2. From germline, CDR1 is SGHDT and CDR2 YYEEEE. With 7 bases clipped from V and 2 bases from J, the junction kept 6 bases outside the gene matches. This CDR3 has 15 residues. CDR3 loop: CASARLAGGTYEQYF. CDR3 nucleotide sequence: TGTGCCAGCGCTAGACTAGCGGGGGGCACCTACGAGCAGTACTTC. Combining the CDR3 with reference TRBV5-6 and TRBJ2-7 gives the whole variable domain DAGVTQSPTHLIKTRGQQVTLRCSPKSGHDTVSWYQQALGQGPQFIFQYYEEEERQRGNFPDRFSGHQFPNYSSELNVNALLLGDSALYLCASARLAGGTYEQYFGPGTRLTVT.

The chain uses TRBV6-5 and TRBJ1-1; D unresolved. Per the germline V gene, CDR1 is MNHEY and CDR2 is SVGAGI. V lost 6 bases and J 1 base, leaving 9 bases between the germline ends. The CDR3 covers 13 residues. The CDR3 DNA sequence: TGTGCCAGCAGGCCGGGCGGGAACACTGAAGCTTTCTTT. This translates into CASRPGGNTEAFF.

This chain uses TRBV11-1 with TRBJ2-5, with 7 positions matching TRBD1. V shed 5 bases, J shed 5 bases, and the junction held 8 bases outside the gene matches. From germline, CDR1 is SGHAT and CDR2 FQDESV (reference sequence). This CDR3 contains 14 residues. The CDR3 protein is CASSKGTARETQYF. In DNA, the CDR3 is TGTGCCAGCAGCAAGGGGACAGCCCGGGAGACCCAGTACTTC.

The chain is built from TRBV29-1 and TRBJ2-3; no firm D call. Germline values: CDR1 SQVTM, CDR2 ANQGSEA. The CDR3 covers 14 residues. The CDR3: CSVSRRQSTDTQYF. The CDR3, as DNA: TGCAGTGTTAGCCGAAGACAATCTACAGATACGCAGTATTTT.

The chain employs TRBV2 and TRBJ2-7, with D possibly being TRBD1 (6 bases). The CDR3 extends over 13 amino acids. The V and J ends lost 11 bases and 2 bases respectively, with 16 bases between them. The germline V gene has CDR1 SNHLY and CDR2 FYNNEI. The CDR3 protein is CACNRDGAYEQYF. In nucleotides, the CDR3 is TGTGCCTGCAACAGGGACGGTGCCTACGAGCAGTACTTC.

In its sample, this clone was seen a few times. For the CDR3, the DNA is TGCGCCACCACTAGCGGCACAGATACGCAGTATTTT. Amino acids: CATTSGTDTQYF. This sequence joins TRBV4-1 and TRBJ2-3; 7 nucleotides match TRBD2. Trimming took 10 bases from V and 1 from J; bases not matched to a gene: 2. Per the germline V gene, CDR1 is MGHRA and CDR2 is YSYEKL. This CDR3 spans 12 amino acids.

The count of this clone is one. The chain recombines TRBV6-5 with TRBJ1-6; 7 bases fit TRBD1. CDR3 size: 14 residues. After removal of 11 bases from V and 10 bases from J, the junction contained 14 bases not matched to a gene. Germline CDR1 and CDR2: MNHEY and SVGAGI. In DNA, the CDR3 is TGTGCCTGTAGACAGGGCTGGAGTGAGTCACCCCTCCACTTT. It specifies CACRQGWSESPLHF.

The V and J genes are TRBV10-3 and TRBJ1-3, with a possible D match to TRBD1 (5 bases). The CDR3 has 13 residues. Trimming removed 9 bases at V and 7 bases at J, with 16 bases between. Germline values: CDR1 ENHRY, CDR2 SYGVKD. The CDR3, as DNA: TGTGCCATTGCCTGGGGGAAGGGGAACACCATATATTTT. Translated: CAIAWGKGNTIYF.

V and J are TRBV5-6 and TRBJ1-5, with a weak D call TRBD1 (5 bases). Germline V lookup: CDR1 SGHDT, CDR2 YYEEEE. The CDR3 covers 13 residues. Trimming left V 0 bases short and J 11 bases short, with 12 bases between. The CDR3 DNA reads TGTGCCAGCAGCTTGGATGTGGTAGGGGCCCAGCATTTT. Its protein is CASSLDVVGAQHF.

This clone was detected a few times. This chain connects TRBV5-1 to TRBJ1-1; tentative D call: TRBD1 (6 bases). The CDR3 length is 13 residues. V was pared by 0 bases and J by 5 bases, with 8 bases between. Germline values: CDR1 SGHRS, CDR2 YFSETQ. The CDR3 loop is CASSLEGGTEAFF. The DNA for the CDR3 is TGCGCCAGCAGCTTGGAAGGGGGGACTGAAGCTTTCTTT. Together with reference TRBV5-1 and TRBJ1-1, the CDR3 gives the full variable domain: KAGVTQTPRYLIKTRGQQVTLSCSPISGHRSVSWYQQTPGQGLQFLFEYFSETQRNKGNFPGRFSGRQFSNSRSEMNVSTLELGDSALYLCASSLEGGTEAFFGQGTRLTVV.

The chain couples TRBV7-2 to TRBJ2-7; a possible D gene is TRBD2 (5 bases). Germline values: CDR1 SGHTA, CDR2 FQGNSA. The CDR3 sequence is 15 residues long. The ends were cut back, 5 bases at V and 6 bases at J, with 20 bases in the middle. In nucleotides, the CDR3 is TGTGCCAGCAGCCCCCAGACTACCCCCGTTCGCGAGCAGTACTTC. Translation gives CASSPQTTPVREQYF.

This rearrangement joins TRBV7-8 to TRBJ2-1; D may be TRBD1 (5 bases). The CDR3 is made up of 16 amino acids. Trimming took 5 bases from V and 5 from J, leaving 19 bases between them. From germline, CDR1 is SGHVS and CDR2 FQNEAQ. CDR3 bases: TGTGCCAGCAGCATTATGGACACACTAACCAACAATGAGCAGTTCTTC. Translated, it gives CASSIMDTLTNNEQFF.

The chain employs TRBV2 and TRBJ1-4; D gene ambiguous. Germline CDR1 SNHLY, CDR2 FYNNEI. The ends were cut back, 2 bases at V and 3 bases at J, with 10 bases in the middle. The CDR3 sequence is 15 residues long. The CDR3 sequence: CASSELGFANEKLFF. In DNA form, the CDR3 reads TGTGCCAGCAGTGAACTCGGGTTTGCTAATGAAAAACTGTTTTTT.

This chain joins TRBV18 and TRBJ2-5; the match to TRBD1 covers 7 bases. This CDR3 region has 15 residues. V trimming: 0 bases; J trimming: 13 bases; junction bases outside the gene matches: 14. The germline CDR1 and CDR2 sequences are KGHSH and LQKENI. CDR3: CASSPPGTDGDKRYF. The CDR3 bases are TGTGCCAGCTCACCACCAGGGACAGACGGGGACAAACGGTACTTC.

This chain links TRBV7-2 with TRBJ1-6; D is possibly TRBD1 (5 bases). The germline V gene has CDR1 SGHTA and CDR2 FQGNSA. Trimming left V 5 bases short and J 4 bases short, with 18 bases between. This CDR3 is 17 amino acids long. The CDR3 sequence: CASSLGAHMGYNSPLHF. The CDR3 region has the DNA TGTGCCAGCAGCCTTGGGGCCCACATGGGTTATAATTCACCCCTCCACTTT.

The chain joins TRBV6-5 to TRBJ2-7; D is ambiguous. The CDR3 extends over 14 amino acids. Germline V CDR1 and CDR2: MNHEY, SVGAGI. The V end lost 6 bases, the J end lost 0 bases, and 12 bases lay between the germline ends. CDR3 in DNA: TGTGCCAGCAGGAAACGGCAAAACTCCTACGAGCAGTACTTC. As protein: CASRKRQNSYEQYF.

Of note for this clone: This same CDR3 is encoded by further DNA sequences in the sample. V is TRBV6-1 and J is TRBJ1-5; 9 bases line up with TRBD1. V shed 4 bases, J shed 4 bases, and the junction held 5 bases outside the gene matches. The CDR3 totals 15 residues. Germline assignment: CDR1 MNHNS and CDR2 SASEGT. CDR3 residues: CASSAGQGSNQPQHF. CDR3 bases: TGTGCCAGCAGTGCGGGACAGGGCAGTAATCAGCCCCAGCATTTT.

Only a few counts were recorded for this clone. The genes are TRBV7-9 and TRBJ1-4; possible D gene TRBD1, 5 bases. V was shortened by 5 bases and J by 3 bases, with 7 bases between the two germline ends. The CDR3 is 13 residues long. Germline loops: CDR1 SEHNR, CDR2 FQNEAQ (reference sequence). DNA of the CDR3: TGTGCCAGCAGCCCGGGGCCTAATGAAAAACTGTTTTTT. Translated, it gives CASSPGPNEKLFF.

There are a few counts of this clone. The rearrangement joins TRBV27 to TRBJ2-1; D possibly uses TRBD1 or TRBD2 (5 bases each). V was cut by 1 base and J by 6 bases, with 13 bases left in between. This CDR3 is built from 15 residues. Per germline, CDR1 MNHEY and CDR2 SMNVEV (reference sequence). CDR3 sequence (DNA): TGTGCCAGCAGTTTATACCCAGGGAGACGCAATGAGCAGTTCTTC. It specifies CASSLYPGRRNEQFF.

The chain employs TRBV7-9 and TRBJ1-2; D is ambiguous. The CDR3 runs to 11 residues. Trimming took off 5 bases at V and 8 bases at J, with 9 bases between the two ends. Germline assignment: CDR1 SEHNR and CDR2 FQNEAQ (reference sequence). The CDR3 protein is CASSLGGGYTF. CDR3 DNA: TGTGCCAGCAGCCTAGGAGGGGGCTACACCTTC.

This rearrangement joins TRBV4-3 to TRBJ2-7; D is undetermined. The V end was cut by 1 base, the J end by 4 bases, with 8 bases between. The CDR3 extends over 13 amino acids. Germline assignment: CDR1 LGHNA and CDR2 YSLEER. The CDR3 DNA follows: TGCGCCAGCAGCCAAGTTCGAGGATACGAGCAGTACTTC. Translating gives CASSQVRGYEQYF.

V and J are TRBV6-5 and TRBJ2-2; D gene ambiguous. The CDR3 has 14 residues. The V and J ends lost 2 bases and 2 bases respectively, with 6 bases between them. The germline gives CDR1 MNHEY, CDR2 SVGAGI. CDR3 nucleotide sequence: TGTGCCAGCAGTTACCAAGTAAACACCGGGGAGCTGTTTTTT. Amino acid sequence: CASSYQVNTGELFF.